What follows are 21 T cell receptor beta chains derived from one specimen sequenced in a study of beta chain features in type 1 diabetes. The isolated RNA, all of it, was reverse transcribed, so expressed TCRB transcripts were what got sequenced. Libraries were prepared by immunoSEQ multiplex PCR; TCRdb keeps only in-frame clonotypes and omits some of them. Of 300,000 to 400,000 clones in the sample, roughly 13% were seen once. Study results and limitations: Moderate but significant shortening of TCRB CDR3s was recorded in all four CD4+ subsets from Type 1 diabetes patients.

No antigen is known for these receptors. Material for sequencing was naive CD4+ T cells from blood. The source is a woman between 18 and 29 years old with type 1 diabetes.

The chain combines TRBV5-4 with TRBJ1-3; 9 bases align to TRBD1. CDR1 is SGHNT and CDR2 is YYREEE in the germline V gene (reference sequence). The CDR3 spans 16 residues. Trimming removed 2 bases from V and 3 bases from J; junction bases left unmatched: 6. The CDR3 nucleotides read TGTGCCAGCAGCTTAACAGGGGGCGCGAATGGAAACACCATATATTTT. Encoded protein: CASSLTGGANGNTIYF.

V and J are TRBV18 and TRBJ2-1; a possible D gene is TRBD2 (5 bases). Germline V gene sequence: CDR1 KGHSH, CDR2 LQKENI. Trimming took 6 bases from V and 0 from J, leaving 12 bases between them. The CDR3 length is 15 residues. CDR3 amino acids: CASSPTSLSYNEQFF. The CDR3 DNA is TGTGCCAGCTCCCCAACTAGTCTCTCCTACAATGAGCAGTTCTTC. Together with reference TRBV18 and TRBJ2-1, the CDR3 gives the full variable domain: NAGVMQNPRHLVRRRGQEARLRCSPMKGHSHVYWYRQLPEEGLKFMVYLQKENIIDESGMPKERFSAEFPKEGPSILRIQQVVRGDSAAYFCASSPTSLSYNEQFFGPGTRLTVL.

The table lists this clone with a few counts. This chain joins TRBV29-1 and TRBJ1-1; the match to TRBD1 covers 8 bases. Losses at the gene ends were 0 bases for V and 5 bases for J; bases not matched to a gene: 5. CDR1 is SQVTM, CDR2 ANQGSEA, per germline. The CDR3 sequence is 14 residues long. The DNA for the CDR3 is TGCAGCGTTGAAGACGTTCACAGGGGGACTGAAGCTTTCTTT. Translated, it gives CSVEDVHRGTEAFF.

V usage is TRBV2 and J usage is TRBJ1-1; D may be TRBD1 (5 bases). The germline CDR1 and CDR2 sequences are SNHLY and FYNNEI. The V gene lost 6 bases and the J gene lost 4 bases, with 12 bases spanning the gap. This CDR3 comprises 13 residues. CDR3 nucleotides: TGTGCCAGCAGAGCGGGACGGAGCACTGAAGCTTTCTTT. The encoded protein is CASRAGRSTEAFF.

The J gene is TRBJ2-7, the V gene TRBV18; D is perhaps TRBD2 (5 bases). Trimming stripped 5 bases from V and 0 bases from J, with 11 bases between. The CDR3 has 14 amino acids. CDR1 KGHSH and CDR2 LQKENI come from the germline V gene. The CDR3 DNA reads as TGTGCCAGCTCAACTACTAGTACCTCCTACGAGCAGTACTTC. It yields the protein CASSTTSTSYEQYF.

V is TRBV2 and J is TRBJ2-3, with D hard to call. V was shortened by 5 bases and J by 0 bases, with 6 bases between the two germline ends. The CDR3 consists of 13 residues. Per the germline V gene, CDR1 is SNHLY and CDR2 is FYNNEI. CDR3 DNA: TGTGCCAGCAGTCAGGATAGCACAGATACGCAGTATTTT. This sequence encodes CASSQDSTDTQYF.

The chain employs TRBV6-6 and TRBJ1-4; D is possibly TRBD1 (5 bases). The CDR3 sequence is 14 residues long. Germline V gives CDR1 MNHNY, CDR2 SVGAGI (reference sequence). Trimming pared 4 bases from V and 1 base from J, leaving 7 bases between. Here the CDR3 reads CASSSTETNEKLFF. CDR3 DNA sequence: TGTGCCAGCAGTTCGACAGAAACTAATGAAAAACTGTTTTTT.

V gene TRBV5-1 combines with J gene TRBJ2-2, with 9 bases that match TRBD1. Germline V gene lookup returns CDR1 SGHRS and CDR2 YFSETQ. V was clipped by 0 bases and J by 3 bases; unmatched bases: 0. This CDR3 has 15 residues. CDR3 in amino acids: CASSLGQGDTGELFF. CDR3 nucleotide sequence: TGCGCCAGCAGCTTGGGACAGGGGGACACCGGGGAGCTGTTTTTT.

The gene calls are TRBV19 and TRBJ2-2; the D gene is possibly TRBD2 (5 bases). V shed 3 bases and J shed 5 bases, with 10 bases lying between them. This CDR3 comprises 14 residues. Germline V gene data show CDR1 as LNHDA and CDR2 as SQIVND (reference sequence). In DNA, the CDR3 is TGTGCCAGTAGTATGACTCCGGGGACCGGGGAGCTGTTTTTT. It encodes CASSMTPGTGELFF.

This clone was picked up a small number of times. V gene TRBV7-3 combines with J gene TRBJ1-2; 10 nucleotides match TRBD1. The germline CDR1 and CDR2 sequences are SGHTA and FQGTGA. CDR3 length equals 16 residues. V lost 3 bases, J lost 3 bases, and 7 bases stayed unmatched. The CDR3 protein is CASSFGRDRGDYGYTF. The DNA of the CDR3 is TGTGCCAGCAGCTTCGGCCGGGACAGGGGCGACTATGGCTACACCTTC.

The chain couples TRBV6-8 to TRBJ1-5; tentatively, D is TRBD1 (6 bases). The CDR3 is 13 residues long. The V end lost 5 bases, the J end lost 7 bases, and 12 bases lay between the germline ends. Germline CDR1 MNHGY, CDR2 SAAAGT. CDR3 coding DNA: TGTGCCAGCAGTCGCCCCCAGGGGCAGCCCCAGCATTTT. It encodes CASSRPQGQPQHF.

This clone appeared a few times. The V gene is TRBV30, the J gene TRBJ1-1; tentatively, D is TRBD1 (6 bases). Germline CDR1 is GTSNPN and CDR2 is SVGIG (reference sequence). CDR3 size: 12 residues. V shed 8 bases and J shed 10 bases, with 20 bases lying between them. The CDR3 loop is CAGNPGVWGAFF. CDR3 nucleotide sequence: TGTGCCGGTAATCCAGGGGTGTGGGGAGCTTTCTTT.

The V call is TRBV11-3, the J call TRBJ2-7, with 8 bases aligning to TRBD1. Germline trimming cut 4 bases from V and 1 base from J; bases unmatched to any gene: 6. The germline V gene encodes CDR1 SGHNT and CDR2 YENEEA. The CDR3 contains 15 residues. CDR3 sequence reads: CASSSRTGSSYEQYV. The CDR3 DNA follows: TGTGCCAGCAGCTCCCGGACAGGGAGTTCCTACGAGCAGTACGTC.

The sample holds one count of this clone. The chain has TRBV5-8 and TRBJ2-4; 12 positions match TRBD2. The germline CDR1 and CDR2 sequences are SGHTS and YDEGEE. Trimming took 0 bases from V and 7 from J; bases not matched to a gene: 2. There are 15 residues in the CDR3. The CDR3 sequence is CASSLGLAGGNIQYF. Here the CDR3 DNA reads TGTGCCAGCAGCTTGGGGCTAGCGGGAGGGAACATTCAGTACTTC.

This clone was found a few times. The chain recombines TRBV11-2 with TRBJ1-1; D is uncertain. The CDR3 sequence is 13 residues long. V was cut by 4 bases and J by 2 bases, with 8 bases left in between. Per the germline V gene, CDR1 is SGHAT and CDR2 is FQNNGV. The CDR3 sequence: CASSSSLNTEAFF. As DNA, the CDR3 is TGTGCCAGCAGCTCATCCCTAAACACTGAAGCTTTCTTT. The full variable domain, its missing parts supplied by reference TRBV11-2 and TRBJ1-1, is EAGVAQSPRYKIIEKRQSVAFWCNPISGHATLYWYQQILGQGPKLLIQFQNNGVVDDSQLPKDRFSAERLKGVDSTLKIQPAKLEDSAVYLCASSSSLNTEAFFGQGTRLTVV.

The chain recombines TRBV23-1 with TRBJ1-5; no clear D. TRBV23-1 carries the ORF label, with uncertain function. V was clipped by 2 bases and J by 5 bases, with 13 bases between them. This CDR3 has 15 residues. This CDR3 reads CASSQEVERDQPQHF. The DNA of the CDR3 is TGCGCCAGCAGTCAAGAAGTCGAAAGAGATCAGCCCCAGCATTTT.

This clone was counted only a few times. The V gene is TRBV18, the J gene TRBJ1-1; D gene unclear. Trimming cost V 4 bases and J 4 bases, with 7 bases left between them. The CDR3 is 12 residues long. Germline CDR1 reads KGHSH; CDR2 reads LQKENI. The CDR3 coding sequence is TGTGCCAGCTCACTCCGGGGCACTGAAGCTTTCTTT. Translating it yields CASSLRGTEAFF.

As DNA, the CDR3 is TGCGCCAGCAGCCCAGAGCGGGGCGCGGGGGGCTACACCTTC. Its translation is CASSPERGAGGYTF. The chain carries TRBV5-1 and TRBJ1-2, with TRBD1 as a possible D gene (5 bases). The V end lost 4 bases, the J end lost 8 bases, and 18 bases lay between the germline ends. CDR3 size: 14 residues. The germline V gene has CDR1 SGHRS and CDR2 YFSETQ.

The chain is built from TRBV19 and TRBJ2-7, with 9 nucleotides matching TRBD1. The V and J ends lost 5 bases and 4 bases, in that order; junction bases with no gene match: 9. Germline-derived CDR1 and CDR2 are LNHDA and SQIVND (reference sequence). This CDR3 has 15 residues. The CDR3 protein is CASSSSGQGVYEQYF. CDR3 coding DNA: TGTGCCAGTAGTTCATCGGGACAGGGAGTGTACGAGCAGTACTTC.

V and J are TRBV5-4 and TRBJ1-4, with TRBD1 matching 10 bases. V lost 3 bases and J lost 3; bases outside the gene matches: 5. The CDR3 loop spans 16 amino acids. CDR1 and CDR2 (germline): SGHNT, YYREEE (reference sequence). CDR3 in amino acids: CASSSGQGQSNEKLFF. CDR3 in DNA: TGTGCCAGCAGCTCGGGACAGGGGCAATCTAATGAAAAACTGTTTTTT.

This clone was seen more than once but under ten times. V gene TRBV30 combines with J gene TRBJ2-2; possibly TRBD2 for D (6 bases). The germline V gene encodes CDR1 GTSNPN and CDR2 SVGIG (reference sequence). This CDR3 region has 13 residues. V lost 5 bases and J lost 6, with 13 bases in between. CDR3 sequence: CAWGATGAGELFF. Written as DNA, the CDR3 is TGTGCCTGGGGAGCTACGGGGGCCGGGGAGCTGTTTTTT.